These T cell receptor beta chains were read from a single sample in a study of OX40 agonist ivuxolimab in advanced cancers. The method was immunoSEQ multiplex PCR; TCRdb's version includes in-frame clones alone and lacks a portion of them. The sample contains over 10,000 clones, around four fifths of which appear only once. The sequences come from CD4+ or CD8+ T cells sorted from blood, collected in a trial of the OX40 agonist ivuxolimab. These TCRs come from an adult with an advanced solid tumor such as melanoma, head and neck, liver or kidney cancer. Both conserved end residues are trimmed from each CDR3. The size entry is marked missing in some rows and otherwise reads once, few, many or a size class.

CDR3aa	j_gene	v_gene	abundance
TSSRSDTGELF	TRBJ2-2	TRBV1	-
ASSLGQDSYEQY	TRBJ2-7	TRBV11-2	few
ASMGYTESDGYT	TRBJ1-2	TRBV2	-
ASSLPGQTAYEQY	TRBJ2-7	TRBV13	-
ASSVSGRLHYGYT	TRBJ1-2	TRBV9	-
ASSQDEGSYEQY	TRBJ2-7	TRBV4-3	few
ASSFEGRANEQF	TRBJ2-1	TRBV27	-
AGQSATTGYGYT	TRBJ1-2	TRBV7-2	once
ASSRIDGDTQY	TRBJ2-3	TRBV4-1	-
ASSSDSLEQF	TRBJ2-1	TRBV7-9	few
SAGQGASQPQH	TRBJ1-5	TRBV29-1	-
ASSHGGQYNEQF	TRBJ2-1	TRBV7-9	-
AIRQGTDTQY	TRBJ2-3	TRBV10-3	-
ASSLDREDYGYT	TRBJ1-2	TRBV7-2	-
ASSLGGGVTDTQY	TRBJ2-3	TRBV11-3	-
ASSLLNSNTGELF	TRBJ2-2	TRBV7-4	-
ASSLGDSYEQY	TRBJ2-7	TRBV7-9	-
ASSATGSGYEQY	TRBJ2-7	TRBV9	-
ASSHSSSYNEQF	TRBJ2-1	TRBV5-4	-
AISEPRTGGYEQY	TRBJ2-7	TRBV10-3	-
ASSEGTANTGELF	TRBJ2-2	TRBV2	-
ASSHTDRVVGNTIY	TRBJ1-3	TRBV7-9	-
ASSDPSGSYEQY	TRBJ2-7	TRBV27	-
ASSLRVEQY	TRBJ2-7	TRBV28	-
ASSSPGSYEQY	TRBJ2-7	TRBV7-9	-
ASWDGSPYEQY	TRBJ2-7	TRBV19	-
ASSLAGAGANVLT	TRBJ2-6	TRBV7-6	-
ASSTRRDREAQETQY	TRBJ2-5	TRBV19	-
ASSLADRDLVEQY	TRBJ2-7	TRBV5-8	once
ASSPQPTSLEF	TRBJ2-1	TRBV7-8	-
ASSLEARVLGYT	TRBJ1-2	TRBV5-4	-
ASSFGEGGYGYT	TRBJ1-2	TRBV6-5	few
ASSLGQGGYGYT	TRBJ1-2	TRBV7-9	-
ASSLSQASYNEQF	TRBJ2-1	TRBV28	-
ASSNGQTNTGELF	TRBJ2-2	TRBV5-1	-
ASSLPPTGLANYGYT	TRBJ1-2	TRBV28	-
ASSLRGVRSYEQY	-	TRBV13	-
ASSTTGVGGELF	TRBJ2-2	TRBV27	-
ASSSQTGDTQY	TRBJ2-3	TRBV7-7	-
SVVLPRETQY	TRBJ2-5	TRBV29-1	-
ASSMNRGQPQH	TRBJ1-5	TRBV19	-
ASSVGGGNGQY	TRBJ2-5	TRBV9	-